Listed here are 29 T cell receptor beta chains from one sample, sequenced in a study of cytomegalovirus exposure and HLA in healthy donors. The PCR made use of 60 Vbeta and 13 Jbeta primers. Method: immunoSEQ multiplex PCR; TCRdb's copy keeps in-frame clones and lacks some. In the table there are approximately 180,000 clones, about 81% of which are singletons. Sequencing used PBMCs. The receptor source for this set is a woman between 25 and 40 years old in good health and CMV-seronegative.

In its sample, this clone was seen a few times. This chain uses TRBV5-1 with TRBJ2-7; 8 nucleotides line up with TRBD1. Trimming removed 6 bases from V and 3 bases from J; junction bases left unmatched: 5. This CDR3 is 13 amino acids long. Looked up from germline, CDR1 is SGHRS and CDR2 is YFSETQ. CDR3 sequence: CASTRGHDYEQYF. In DNA form, the CDR3 reads TGCGCCAGCACCAGGGGGCACGACTACGAGCAGTACTTC.

The rearrangement uses TRBV11-3 and TRBJ1-1; 9 bases agree with TRBD1. The germline gives CDR1 SGHNT, CDR2 YENEEA. This CDR3 has 13 amino acids. The ends lost 5 bases at V and 4 bases at J; junction bases unmatched: 2. CDR3 in DNA: TGTGCCAGCAGCGACAGGGGGGGCACTGAAGCTTTCTTT. Amino acid sequence: CASSDRGGTEAFF.

In the case of this clone: Germline is not matched at one junction end, which may reflect a read error. The genes are TRBV5-6 and TRBJ2-4, with D possibly TRBD2 on 6 matching bases. The CDR3 runs 15 residues. Germline-derived CDR1 and CDR2 are SGHDT and YYEEEE. The CDR3 is CASSFGPGAGNSQYF. The CDR3, as DNA: TGTGCCAGCAGCTTTGGTCCGGGAGCCGGGAACAGTCAGTACTTC.

This clone was counted a few times. This chain uses TRBV10-2 with TRBJ2-7, with 9 bases identical to TRBD1. With 5 bases clipped from V and 2 bases from J, the junction kept 4 bases outside the gene matches. The germline gives CDR1 WSHSY, CDR2 SAAADI. The CDR3 totals 14 residues. The CDR3 DNA sequence: TGCGCCAGCAGTCAGGGACAGGGCGCCTACGAGCAGTACTTC. Encoded protein: CASSQGQGAYEQYF.

The rearrangement joins TRBV30 to TRBJ2-5; the D is unclear. This CDR3 has 11 amino acids. The germline V gene has CDR1 GTSNPN and CDR2 SVGIG (reference sequence). Trimming took 4 bases from V and 4 from J, leaving 7 bases between them. The CDR3 spells CAWTGGETQYF. In DNA, the CDR3 is TGTGCCTGGACCGGCGGAGAGACCCAGTACTTC.

CDR3 protein: CASSDGTGAYGYTF. CDR3 bases: TGTGCCAGCAGCGACGGGACAGGGGCTTACGGCTACACCTTC. The chain uses TRBV5-4 and TRBJ1-2; 10 bases are shared with TRBD1. Looked up from germline, CDR1 is SGHNT and CDR2 is YYREEE (reference sequence). Losses at the gene ends were 4 bases for V and 8 bases for J; bases not matched to a gene: 8. The CDR3 spans 14 residues. Full variable domain (remainder filled in from reference TRBV5-4 and TRBJ1-2): ETGVTQSPTHLIKTRGQQVTLRCSSQSGHNTVSWYQQALGQGPQFIFQYYREEENGRGNFPPRFSGLQFPNYSSELNVNALELDDSALYLCASSDGTGAYGYTFGSGTRLTVV.

This chain connects TRBV9 to TRBJ2-6; D may be TRBD1 (6 bases). Germline assignment: CDR1 SGDLS and CDR2 YYNGEE. The V end lost 4 bases, the J end lost 0 bases, and 17 bases lay between the germline ends. This CDR3 contains 18 residues. The CDR3 DNA reads as TGTGCCAGCAGCCCGGGAAGGCAGGGGATCTCTGGGGCCAACGTCCTGACTTTC. Its translation: CASSPGRQGISGANVLTF.

This clone was detected only a few times. The chain couples TRBV6-1 to TRBJ1-5; D perhaps matches TRBD1 (6 bases). Trimming removed 4 bases from V and 6 bases from J, with 13 bases in between. Per germline, CDR1 MNHNS and CDR2 SASEGT. This CDR3 spans 14 amino acids. DNA of the CDR3: TGTGCCAGCAGTGCCACAGGGAGTAGTCAGCCCCAGCATTTT. This gives the protein CASSATGSSQPQHF.

The rearrangement links TRBV7-2 to TRBJ2-5, with 12 bases lining up with TRBD1. The CDR3 has 15 residues. V shed 2 bases, J shed 5 bases, and the junction held 3 bases outside the gene matches. Germline V gene lookup returns CDR1 SGHTA and CDR2 FQGNSA. The CDR3 DNA follows: TGTGCCAGCAGCTTAAGCGGGACAGGGGGCGAGACCCAGTACTTC. This sequence encodes CASSLSGTGGETQYF.

V usage is TRBV9 and J usage is TRBJ1-1; D is possibly TRBD1 (5 bases). CDR1 and CDR2 (germline): SGDLS, YYNGEE. V lost 1 base and J 1 base, leaving 14 bases between the germline ends. The CDR3 covers 16 residues. Written as DNA, the CDR3 is TGTGCCAGCAGCGTAACCGAACAGGACCCGAACACTGAAGCTTTCTTT. It is translated as CASSVTEQDPNTEAFF. The entire variable domain, with the rest obtained from reference TRBV9 and TRBJ1-1, is as follows: DSGVTQTPKHLITATGQRVTLRCSPRSGDLSVYWYQQSLDQGLQFLIQYYNGEERAKGNILERFSAQQFPDLHSELNLSSLELGDSALYFCASSVTEQDPNTEAFFGQGTRLTVV.

This rearrangement joins TRBV4-3 to TRBJ1-1; D call uncertain. The CDR3 length is 16 residues. Per germline, CDR1 LGHNA and CDR2 YSLEER. V was shortened by 4 bases and J by 5 bases, with 20 bases between the two germline ends. CDR3 sequence reads: CASSRLTGFRGTEAFF. The CDR3 region has the DNA TGCGCCAGCAGCCGCTTAACCGGGTTCCGAGGGACTGAAGCTTTCTTT.

This sequence joins TRBV5-1 and TRBJ2-7; D is unresolved. CDR1 and CDR2 from the germline V gene are SGHRS and YFSETQ. This CDR3 contains 12 residues. V gave up 0 bases and J gave up 2 bases, with 3 bases separating them. The CDR3: CASSLGTYEQYF. The CDR3 nucleotides are TGCGCCAGCAGCTTGGGTACCTACGAGCAGTACTTC.

The CDR3, as DNA: TGTGCCAGCGCCGGGAGTCAGGGTCACAATCAGCCCCAGCATTTT. Protein sequence: CASAGSQGHNQPQHF. This chain joins TRBV28 and TRBJ1-5, with D possibly TRBD1 on 5 matching bases. CDR1 is MDHEN, CDR2 SYDVKM, per germline. The CDR3 extends over 15 amino acids. The V and J ends lost 8 bases and 3 bases respectively, with 17 bases between them.

The J gene is TRBJ2-1, the V gene TRBV7-9; 8 nucleotides align to TRBD2. The junction had 1 base not matched to a gene; V was cut back by 3 bases and J by 3 bases. Germline values: CDR1 SEHNR, CDR2 FQNEAQ (reference sequence). The CDR3 is made up of 14 amino acids. As DNA, the CDR3 is TGTGCCAGCAGCTTGAGCGGGGGCTACAATGAGCAGTTCTTC. Protein product: CASSLSGGYNEQFF. The variable domain in full, completed from reference TRBV7-9 and TRBJ2-1, reads DTGVSQNPRHKITKRGQNVTFRCDPISEHNRLYWYRQTLGQGPEFLTYFQNEAQLEKSRLLSDRFSAERPKGSFSTLEIQRTEQGDSAMYLCASSLSGGYNEQFFGPGTRLTVL.

This clone was counted a single time. This sequence joins TRBV28 and TRBJ2-1; 11 nucleotides line up with TRBD2. Germline CDR1 is MDHEN and CDR2 is SYDVKM. The CDR3 spans 13 residues. J lost 6 bases, V lost 10 bases, and 5 bases had no gene match. The CDR3: CAIRLAGPNEQFF. The CDR3 DNA reads TGTGCCATCAGACTAGCGGGACCCAATGAGCAGTTCTTC.

This clone is a singleton in its sample. The V and J genes are TRBV14 and TRBJ2-2; perhaps TRBD1 as D (6 bases). The germline V gene has CDR1 SGHDN and CDR2 FVKESK. V was shortened by 1 base and J by 5 bases, with 14 bases between the two germline ends. The CDR3 is 16 residues long. The CDR3: CASSQATGNGTGELFF. In DNA form, the CDR3 reads TGTGCCAGCAGCCAAGCTACAGGGAACGGGACCGGGGAGCTGTTTTTT.

This sequence joins TRBV19 and TRBJ2-3; TRBD2 is a possible D gene (5 bases). Germline CDR1 is LNHDA and CDR2 is SQIVND (reference sequence). The CDR3 loop spans 13 amino acids. Deletions cut 5 bases from V and 2 bases from J, with 8 bases between. The CDR3 sequence: CASSVGDTDTQYF. Written as DNA, the CDR3 is TGTGCCAGTAGTGTGGGAGACACAGATACGCAGTATTTT.

This chain uses TRBV5-4 with TRBJ2-3; D not resolved. V was trimmed by 1 base and J by 4 bases, leaving 7 bases between them. The germline V gene encodes CDR1 SGHNT and CDR2 YYREEE (reference sequence). The CDR3 sequence is 13 residues long. The CDR3 loop reads CASSLIFPDTQYF. CDR3 DNA sequence: TGTGCCAGCAGCTTGATATTCCCAGATACGCAGTATTTT.

V and J are TRBV28 and TRBJ1-1; TRBD1 agrees at 7 bases. V lost 4 bases, J lost 4 bases, and 18 bases stayed unmatched. The CDR3 extends over 18 amino acids. Germline V gene data show CDR1 as MDHEN and CDR2 as SYDVKM. CDR3 bases: TGTGCCAGCAGTTCCGGGGCAGGGGGTAGCGTGTGGGTCACTGAAGCTTTCTTT. It codes for CASSSGAGGSVWVTEAFF.

The table lists this clone with a few counts. V gene TRBV28 combines with J gene TRBJ2-1, with TRBD1 identical over 10 bases. Germline trimming cut 3 bases from V and 0 bases from J; bases unmatched to any gene: 11. The germline gives CDR1 MDHEN, CDR2 SYDVKM. The CDR3 covers 19 residues. CDR3 DNA: TGTGCCAGCAGTTTCCCCGGGACAGGGGCGGCTAGCTCCTACAATGAGCAGTTCTTC. Protein product: CASSFPGTGAASSYNEQFF.

The gene calls are TRBV7-2 and TRBJ2-3; 11 bases are shared with TRBD2. The V and J ends lost 1 base and 3 bases, in that order; junction bases with no gene match: 3. This CDR3 comprises 16 residues. The germline CDR1 and CDR2 sequences are SGHTA and FQGNSA. This CDR3 reads CASSLVSSGRTDTQYF. The CDR3 nucleotides read TGTGCCAGCAGCTTAGTTTCTAGCGGGAGGACAGATACGCAGTATTTT.

The chain employs TRBV28 and TRBJ2-1; TRBD2 agrees at 7 bases. The CDR3 loop spans 16 amino acids. Trimming removed 4 bases from V and 10 bases from J; junction bases left unmatched: 16. Germline CDR1 reads MDHEN; CDR2 reads SYDVKM. The CDR3 nucleotides read TGTGCCAGCAGTTCCTCGGCGGGAGCTCCTGCCCTAGAGCAGTTCTTC. Its translation: CASSSSAGAPALEQFF.

The J gene is TRBJ2-5, the V gene TRBV7-3; TRBD2 matches 9 bases. There are 16 residues in the CDR3. Germline V gives CDR1 SGHTA, CDR2 FQGTGA. V shed 2 bases and J 5 bases; nucleotides not matched to a gene: 9. The DNA of the CDR3 is TGTGCCAGCAGCTTAGGCAAAGCGGGAGGCCAGGAGACCCAGTACTTC. It yields the protein CASSLGKAGGQETQYF.

This chain connects TRBV28 to TRBJ2-7; unclear D gene. The germline V gene has CDR1 MDHEN and CDR2 SYDVKM. V gave up 2 bases and J gave up 6 bases, with 11 bases separating them. The CDR3 contains 13 residues. This CDR3 reads CASSLGLDLEQYF. The CDR3 DNA is TGTGCCAGCAGTTTAGGCCTAGATCTCGAGCAGTACTTC.

This chain joins TRBV6-5 and TRBJ2-5, with TRBD2 as a possible D gene (5 bases). Germline loops: CDR1 MNHEY, CDR2 SVGAGI. The V gene lost 2 bases and the J gene lost 5 bases, with 18 bases spanning the gap. This CDR3 spans 16 amino acids. Here the CDR3 DNA reads TGTGCCAGCAGTTACGAGGACCCTCAAACGGGGGAGACCCAGTACTTC. This sequence encodes CASSYEDPQTGETQYF.

The genes are TRBV11-2 and TRBJ2-1; D ambiguous. V was shortened by 2 bases and J by 8 bases, with 4 bases between the two germline ends. The CDR3 is 11 amino acids. Germline CDR1 and CDR2: SGHAT and FQNNGV. The CDR3: CASSLLYEQFF. The CDR3 DNA sequence: TGTGCCAGCAGCTTACTTTATGAGCAGTTCTTC.

J is TRBJ1-3 and V is TRBV5-3, with unresolved D. TRBV5-3 is an ORF, and what it does is uncertain. CDR3 length: 15 residues. V was clipped by 3 bases and J by 0 bases, with 10 bases between them. CDR3 sequence: CARSSTPSSGNTIYF. CDR3 bases: TGTGCCAGAAGCTCGACACCAAGCTCTGGAAACACCATATATTTT.

The chain joins TRBV4-3 to TRBJ2-2; D possibly corresponds to TRBD1 (6 bases). The CDR3 spans 18 residues. Germline assignment: CDR1 LGHNA and CDR2 YSLEER. V dropped 1 base and J dropped 0 bases, with 15 bases sitting between them. CDR3 coding DNA: TGCGCCAGCAGCCAAGCTGCTACAGGGTGGGCGAACACCGGGGAGCTGTTTTTT. Its translation is CASSQAATGWANTGELFF.

CDR3 residues: CASSPTRTSGSTDTQYF. The DNA of the CDR3 is TGTGCCAGCAGCCCCACCCGAACTAGCGGAAGCACAGATACGCAGTATTTT. The V gene is TRBV7-2, the J gene TRBJ2-3, with TRBD2 identical over 8 bases. This CDR3 spans 17 amino acids. The V segment lost 5 bases and the J segment 0 bases; nucleotides outside the gene matches: 10. CDR1 and CDR2 from the germline V gene are SGHTA and FQGNSA.